This passage covers 2 T cell receptor beta chains from one sample sequenced in a study of blood T cell repertoires in COVID-19. Assay used: immunoSEQ multiplex PCR; TCRdb lists only in-frame clones, some missing. The table has a few hundred thousand clones, 80% to 90% seen once; the top ten hold 6.2%. The material sequenced was peripheral blood. The origin of the receptors is a man aged 55 to 70 who had recovered from COVID-19.

CDR3 in DNA: TGTGCCAGCAGGACCCCTCAAAGGAGCTCTGGAAACACCATATATTTT. Residues: CASRTPQRSSGNTIYF. The V and J genes are TRBV2 and TRBJ1-3; D not resolved. This CDR3 has 16 amino acids. Germline V gene data show CDR1 as SNHLY and CDR2 as FYNNEI. The V and J ends lost 6 bases and 0 bases respectively, with 15 bases between them.

V is TRBV2 and J is TRBJ1-2, with D possibly TRBD1 on 6 matching bases. Germline V gene sequence: CDR1 SNHLY, CDR2 FYNNEI. Trimming removed 3 bases at V and 7 bases at J, with 18 bases between. The length of the CDR3 is 15 residues. CDR3 sequence reads: CASSDFEGQVGGYTF. CDR3 DNA: TGTGCCAGCAGTGATTTTGAGGGACAAGTAGGTGGCTACACCTTC.